The present T cell receptor beta chain was sequenced within a study of cytomegalovirus exposure and HLA in healthy donors. This clone is medium-sized by frequency. Antigen unknown. Study outcomes and limitations: Analyses of presence/absence relied on an assumption of roughly uniform sequencing depth across donors. Relative to the roughly 700-donor mean, N-insertions were reportedly fewer in an Asian-associated ancestry cluster in a later analysis. Rates of TCR association differed by HLA locus in a later analysis, with DRB1 highest and HLA-C lowest.

PCR used 60 Vbeta primers and 13 Jbeta primers. The data were produced by immunoSEQ multiplex PCR, yet TCRdb's version contains in-frame clones alone and is incomplete. The ten most abundant clones cover roughly 7.4% of a sample with under 90,000 clones. Germline V gives CDR1 MNHNY, CDR2 SVGAGI (reference sequence). The CDR3 totals 14 residues. Trimming removed 6 bases at V and 2 bases at J, with 10 bases between. This receptor was identified in a female donor in good health and CMV-seropositive. Material for sequencing was PBMCs. The genes are TRBV6-6 and TRBJ1-4; no clear D gene. The CDR3 sequence: CASSILQTNEKLFF. DNA for the CDR3: TGTGCCAGCAGCATTTTACAGACTAATGAAAAACTGTTTTTT.